The 10 T cell receptor beta chains reported below all come from one sample, sequenced in a study of cytomegalovirus exposure and HLA in healthy donors. In the PCR, 60 Vbeta and 13 Jbeta primers were used. Repertoires were generated with immunoSEQ multiplex PCR, while TCRdb's copy carries only in-frame clones and drops some. The table has some 150,000 clones, about three quarters seen once. Sequencing input: PBMCs. The receptors come from a female donor in good health and CMV-seronegative.

This clone was seen a single time. Other nucleotide sequences from this sample produce the same CDR3. The chain has TRBV28 and TRBJ2-3, with D unresolved. The V and J ends lost 5 bases and 5 bases respectively, with 5 bases between them. Germline assignment: CDR1 MDHEN and CDR2 SYDVKM. The CDR3 runs to 11 residues. CDR3 protein: CASSPLDTQYF. CDR3 nucleotide sequence: TGTGCCAGCAGTCCCTTAGATACGCAGTATTTT. The variable domain in full, completed from reference TRBV28 and TRBJ2-3, reads DVKVTQSSRYLVKRTGEKVFLECVQDMDHENMFWYRQDPGLGLRLIYFSYDVKMKEKGDIPEGYSVSREKKERFSLILESASTNQTSMYLCASSPLDTQYFGPGTRLTVL.

The J gene is TRBJ2-7, the V gene TRBV5-6, with TRBD1 matching over 8 bases. The CDR3 is 15 residues long. Trimming at V came to 2 bases and at J to 2 bases, leaving 6 bases not matched to a gene. Germline CDR1 SGHDT, CDR2 YYEEEE. In DNA, the CDR3 is TGTGCCAGCAGCTTCGCAGACAGGGGAGCCTACGAGCAGTACTTC. It translates to CASSFADRGAYEQYF. Variable domain in full (rest from reference TRBV5-6 and TRBJ2-7): DAGVTQSPTHLIKTRGQQVTLRCSPKSGHDTVSWYQQALGQGPQFIFQYYEEEERQRGNFPDRFSGHQFPNYSSELNVNALLLGDSALYLCASSFADRGAYEQYFGPGTRLTVT.

This chain connects TRBV2 to TRBJ2-1; 9 bases align to TRBD2. This CDR3 is 15 amino acids long. Looked up from germline, CDR1 is SNHLY and CDR2 is FYNNEI. The V and J ends lost 6 bases and 3 bases, in that order; junction bases with no gene match: 6. CDR3 sequence reads: CASSGRTSDYNEQFF. The CDR3 region has the DNA TGTGCCAGCAGCGGGAGGACTAGCGACTACAATGAGCAGTTCTTC. Drawing the rest from reference TRBV2 and TRBJ2-1, the complete variable domain is EPEVTQTPSHQVTQMGQEVILRCVPISNHLYFYWYRQILGQKVEFLVSFYNNEISEKSEIFDDQFSVERPDGSNFTLKIRSTKLEDSAMYFCASSGRTSDYNEQFFGPGTRLTVL.

The chain is built from TRBV27 and TRBJ2-1; a possible D gene is TRBD2 (5 bases). Germline CDR1 is MNHEY and CDR2 is SMNVEV (reference sequence). Trimming removed 4 bases from V and 0 bases from J, with 10 bases in between. CDR3 length: 15 residues. The CDR3 is CASSSDWSSYNEQFF. CDR3 nucleotides: TGTGCCAGCAGTTCGGACTGGAGCTCCTACAATGAGCAGTTCTTC.

The chain has TRBV6-1 and TRBJ1-5; D remains ambiguous. Per the germline V gene, CDR1 is MNHNS and CDR2 is SASEGT. V was shortened by 6 bases and J by 5 bases, with 14 bases between the two germline ends. The CDR3 length is 14 residues. DNA of the CDR3: TGTGCCAGCAGGTTACATGGGGAGTATCAGCCCCAGCATTTT. This translates into CASRLHGEYQPQHF.

The chain combines TRBV4-3 with TRBJ1-1, with D tentatively TRBD1 (5 bases). This CDR3 has 14 residues. Germline V gene lookup returns CDR1 LGHNA and CDR2 YSLEER. V gave up 1 base and J gave up 1 base, with 7 bases separating them. CDR3: CASSQGRGNTEAFF. CDR3 in DNA: TGCGCCAGCAGCCAAGGAAGGGGGAACACTGAAGCTTTCTTT.

The chain employs TRBV5-8 and TRBJ1-5; maybe TRBD1 (6 bases). The germline V gene has CDR1 SGHTS and CDR2 YDEGEE. The CDR3 covers 15 residues. V lost 0 bases to trimming and J lost 5 bases, with 12 bases between them. The CDR3 here is CASSLGTVSDQPQHF. CDR3 coding DNA: TGTGCCAGCAGCTTGGGGACAGTTTCGGATCAGCCCCAGCATTTT.

The chain combines TRBV7-3 with TRBJ1-4; the D gene is possibly TRBD1 (6 bases). V was trimmed by 5 bases and J by 3 bases, leaving 10 bases between them. The CDR3 has 14 amino acids. Germline values: CDR1 SGHTA, CDR2 FQGTGA. The CDR3 DNA follows: TGTGCCAGCAGCCCCCAGGGGCCTAATGAAAAACTGTTTTTT. As protein: CASSPQGPNEKLFF.

J is TRBJ2-3 and V is TRBV5-4, with a tentative D call TRBD2 (6 bases). CDR1 and CDR2 (germline): SGHNT, YYREEE (reference sequence). With 4 bases removed from V and 4 bases from J, the gap between germline ends came to 13 bases. This CDR3 contains 14 residues. The CDR3 is CASSARLDPDTQYF. The CDR3, as DNA: TGTGCCAGCAGCGCCCGACTAGATCCAGATACGCAGTATTTT.

The sample holds a few counts of this clone. The CDR3 DNA sequence: TGTGCCAGCAGCGTAGCGGGAACAGGGGGTGAAAAACTGTTTTTT. This sequence encodes CASSVAGTGGEKLFF. The gene calls are TRBV9 and TRBJ1-4; 8 bases map to TRBD1. CDR1 and CDR2 (germline): SGDLS, YYNGEE. CDR3 length: 15 residues. Trimming took 0 bases from V and 7 from J; bases not matched to a gene: 5.